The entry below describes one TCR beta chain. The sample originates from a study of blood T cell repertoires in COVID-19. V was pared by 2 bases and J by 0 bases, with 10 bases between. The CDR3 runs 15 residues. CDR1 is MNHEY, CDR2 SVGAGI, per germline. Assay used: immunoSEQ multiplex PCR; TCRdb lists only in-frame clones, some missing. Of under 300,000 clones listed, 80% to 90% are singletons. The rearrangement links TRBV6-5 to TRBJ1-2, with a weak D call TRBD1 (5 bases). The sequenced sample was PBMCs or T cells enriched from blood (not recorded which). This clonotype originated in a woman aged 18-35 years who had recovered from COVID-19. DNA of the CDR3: TGTGCCAGCAGTTACCCGGGGGAATCTAACTATGGCTACACCTTC. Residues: CASSYPGESNYGYTF.